This passage covers 30 T cell receptor beta chains from one sample sequenced in a study of T cells after yellow fever vaccination. TCRdb reprocessed the 5' RACE reads with MiXCR, giving one entry per CDR3 protein. The sample lists some 340,000 distinct CDR3 sequences; about 4% were seen once. The starting material was PBMCs, obtained 5 days after the yellow fever booster vaccination. All receptors come from a man between 18 and 29 years old who received the YFV17D yellow fever vaccine.

V gene TRBV12-3 or TRBV12-4 combines with J gene TRBJ1-1; 9 bases align to TRBD1. V gave up 6 bases and J gave up 10 bases; unmatched junction bases: 12. This CDR3 is 14 amino acids long. CDR3 region: CASRPQQGAYAAFF. The CDR3 DNA reads TGTGCCAGCAGACCCCAACAGGGGGCCTATGCAGCTTTCTTT.

The V and J genes are TRBV6-5 and TRBJ2-2; no definite D call. Trimming removed 6 bases from V and 6 bases from J, with 11 bases in between. Looked up from germline, CDR1 is MNHEY and CDR2 is SVGAGI. There are 13 residues in the CDR3. The DNA of the CDR3 is TGTGCCAGCAGAACACACATTCCCGGGGAGCTGTTTTTT. Its protein is CASRTHIPGELFF.

V usage is TRBV7-9 and J usage is TRBJ1-4; TRBD1 matches at 7 bases. The CDR3 spans 12 residues. The V gene end was trimmed by 5 bases and the J gene end by 14 bases; junction bases not matched to a gene: 8. Germline V gene lookup returns CDR1 SEHNR and CDR2 FQNEAQ (reference sequence). CDR3 sequence: CASSTGQVPLFF. The CDR3 nucleotides read TGTGCCAGCAGCACCGGACAGGTTCCGCTGTTTTTT.

This clonotype showed up just a few times. The chain uses TRBV7-9 and TRBJ1-1, with D unclear. V was cut by 0 bases and J by 1 base, with 9 bases left in between. The CDR3 totals 15 residues. Looked up from germline, CDR1 is SEHNR and CDR2 is FQNEAQ (reference sequence). CDR3 amino acids: CASSLARLGNTEAFF. CDR3 nucleotides: TGTGCCAGCAGCTTAGCGCGTCTGGGGAACACTGAAGCTTTCTTT.

This clonotype was counted a few times. CDR3 sequence (DNA): TGTGCCCGTCGGATCCGGGGGAGAAGCGAGCAGTACGTC. It encodes CARRIRGRSEQYV. The rearrangement joins TRBV27 to TRBJ2-7; possible D gene TRBD2, 6 bases. This CDR3 has 13 residues. V lost 11 bases and J lost 6, with 20 bases in between. In germline, CDR1 is MNHEY, CDR2 SMNVEV (reference sequence).

This clonotype was detected a few times. CDR3 in amino acids: CASSPNGAGGPWEQYF. CDR3 nucleotides: TGTGCCAGCAGCCCGAACGGAGCGGGGGGGCCTTGGGAGCAGTACTTC. V and J are TRBV5-5 and TRBJ2-7, with TRBD2 matching 10 bases. CDR1 is SGHKS and CDR2 is YYEKEE in the germline V gene (reference sequence). V lost 4 bases, J lost 7 bases, and 14 bases stayed unmatched. CDR3 length: 16 amino acids.

This clonotype has ten or more counts. One end of the junction is discordant with germline, which a read error may explain. The rearrangement joins TRBV5-1 to TRBJ1-1; maybe TRBD1 (5 bases). CDR3 size: 11 residues. CDR1 SGHRS and CDR2 YFSETQ come from the germline V gene. The CDR3 bases are TGTGCCAGCAGCCTCGGGGCGGAAGCTTTCTTT. This encodes CASSLGAEAFF.

V is TRBV4-1 and J is TRBJ2-1, with 8 bases fitting TRBD2. Trimming removed 4 bases from V and 4 bases from J; junction bases left unmatched: 18. CDR1 MGHRA and CDR2 YSYEKL come from the germline V gene. The CDR3 covers 19 residues. The CDR3 bases are TGCGCCAGCAGCCCAATGATAGGGGGGTTAACTAGCGGATACAATGAGCAGTTCTTC. Amino acid sequence: CASSPMIGGLTSGYNEQFF.

This clonotype was seen only a few times. The chain recombines TRBV9 with TRBJ2-5, with 10 bases identical to TRBD2. This CDR3 spans 16 amino acids. J gave up 0 bases and V 2 bases, and 4 bases lay outside the gene matches. The germline gives CDR1 SGDLS, CDR2 YYNGEE. The CDR3 sequence: CASSVLAGAYQETQYF. Here the CDR3 DNA reads TGTGCCAGCAGCGTTCTAGCGGGGGCGTACCAAGAGACCCAGTACTTC. Full variable domain (missing parts from reference TRBV9 and TRBJ2-5): DSGVTQTPKHLITATGQRVTLRCSPRSGDLSVYWYQQSLDQGLQFLIQYYNGEERAKGNILERFSAQQFPDLHSELNLSSLELGDSALYFCASSVLAGAYQETQYFGPGTRLLVL.

This clonotype was counted only a few times. The chain joins TRBV6-5 to TRBJ1-2; unclear D gene. This CDR3 is built from 14 residues. Germline V gives CDR1 MNHEY, CDR2 SVGAGI. Trimming removed 4 bases at V and 7 bases at J, with 16 bases between. The CDR3 DNA reads TGTGCCAGCAGTTCCCCCAGTAAACCGTCTGGCTACACCTTC. The encoded protein is CASSSPSKPSGYTF.

The rearrangement joins TRBV27 to TRBJ2-7, with 9 bases identical to TRBD1. The CDR3 loop spans 15 amino acids. Looked up from germline, CDR1 is MNHEY and CDR2 is SMNVEV (reference sequence). The junction had 6 bases not matched to a gene; V was cut back by 3 bases and J by 3 bases. Here the CDR3 reads CASSFTGGPYYEQYF. CDR3 bases: TGTGCCAGCAGTTTTACAGGGGGCCCCTACTACGAGCAGTACTTC.

Only a few counts were recorded for this clonotype. This chain uses TRBV5-1 with TRBJ2-3; 10 nucleotides agree with TRBD1. With 0 bases clipped from V and 2 bases from J, the junction kept 9 bases outside the gene matches. The germline CDR1 and CDR2 sequences are SGHRS and YFSETQ. The CDR3 is 18 residues long. The CDR3 is CASSLAGTGVFHTDTQYF. As DNA, the CDR3 is TGCGCCAGCAGCTTGGCGGGGACAGGGGTATTTCACACAGATACGCAGTATTTT.

V is TRBV5-1 and J is TRBJ1-1; D unclear. The length of the CDR3 is 14 residues. The V gene lost 3 bases and the J gene lost 2 bases, with 11 bases spanning the gap. CDR1 and CDR2 from the germline V gene are SGHRS and YFSETQ. The CDR3: CASSSFSGNTEAFF. The CDR3 DNA follows: TGCGCCAGCAGCTCGTTTTCCGGAAACACTGAAGCTTTCTTT.

V is TRBV5-6 and J is TRBJ2-1, with 7 bases fitting TRBD2. From germline, CDR1 is SGHDT and CDR2 YYEEEE. With 0 bases clipped from V and 6 bases from J, the junction kept 12 bases outside the gene matches. This CDR3 is built from 17 residues. This chain's CDR3 is CASSLVRAGNRINEQFF. The CDR3 bases are TGTGCCAGCAGCTTGGTGAGAGCGGGGAACCGGATCAATGAGCAGTTCTTC.

This clonotype was seen a handful of times. One junction end disagrees with the germline gene, perhaps due to a read error. The chain combines TRBV12-3 or TRBV12-4 with TRBJ1-1; maybe TRBD1 (5 bases). The CDR3 runs to 12 residues. CDR3 DNA sequence: TGTGCCAGCAGTTTAGCGAGTACGGGGGGAAACTTT. It is translated as CASSLASTGGNF.

At least ten counts were recorded for this clonotype. This chain uses TRBV5-1 with TRBJ2-7; 11 positions match TRBD2. V was clipped by 4 bases and J by 3 bases; unmatched bases: 18. This CDR3 contains 19 residues. Germline V lookup: CDR1 SGHRS, CDR2 YFSETQ. CDR3 residues: CASSPGTGRLAGSVYEQYV. The CDR3 DNA sequence: TGCGCCAGCAGCCCCGGGACAGGGAGACTAGCGGGGTCCGTCTACGAGCAGTACGTC.

The chain joins TRBV7-9 to TRBJ2-7; D ambiguous. The germline gives CDR1 SEHNR, CDR2 FQNEAQ (reference sequence). V was clipped by 5 bases and J by 0 bases, with 11 bases between them. The length of the CDR3 is 14 residues. The DNA for the CDR3 is TGTGCCAGCAGCCGCCTAAGCTACTCCTACGAGCAGTACTTC. This encodes CASSRLSYSYEQYF. Full variable domain (rest looked up from reference TRBV7-9 and TRBJ2-7): DTGVSQNPRHKITKRGQNVTFRCDPISEHNRLYWYRQTLGQGPEFLTYFQNEAQLEKSRLLSDRFSAERPKGSFSTLEIQRTEQGDSAMYLCASSRLSYSYEQYFGPGTRLTVT.

This clonotype was detected many times. The chain has TRBV5-1 and TRBJ2-3; the D gene could be TRBD1 or TRBD2 (5 bases each). The V end was cut by 2 bases, the J end by 4 bases, with 20 bases between. CDR1 SGHRS and CDR2 YFSETQ come from the germline V gene. The CDR3 loop spans 17 amino acids. Written as DNA, the CDR3 is TGCGCCAGCAGCTTCCCCCCCGGGACGCAAGGGGCAGATACGCAGTATTTT. Translating it yields CASSFPPGTQGADTQYF.

The chain uses TRBV30 and TRBJ2-7; tentatively, D is TRBD1 (6 bases). Germline CDR1 reads GTSNPN; CDR2 reads SVGIG (reference sequence). The ends were cut back, 5 bases at V and 5 bases at J, with 16 bases in the middle. The CDR3 totals 13 residues. In DNA form, the CDR3 reads TGTGCCTGGGACCTACAGGGTCTACACGAGCAGTACTTC. Its translation: CAWDLQGLHEQYF.

This clonotype was counted many times. The rearrangement joins TRBV9 to TRBJ1-5; TRBD1 matches 9 bases. Germline trimming cut 4 bases from V and 7 bases from J; bases unmatched to any gene: 3. The CDR3 consists of 13 residues. The germline CDR1 and CDR2 sequences are SGDLS and YYNGEE. CDR3 protein: CASSPGQGQPQHF. CDR3 coding DNA: TGTGCCAGCAGCCCCGGACAGGGGCAGCCCCAGCATTTT.

This clonotype showed up many times. This chain uses TRBV19 with TRBJ1-2; no reliable D call. This CDR3 spans 11 amino acids. V was clipped by 1 base and J by 10 bases, with 7 bases between them. Per the germline V gene, CDR1 is LNHDA and CDR2 is SQIVND (reference sequence). CDR3: CASSIGEAYTF. DNA of the CDR3: TGTGCCAGTAGTATAGGGGAGGCCTACACCTTC. Drawing the rest from reference TRBV19 and TRBJ1-2, the complete variable domain is DGGITQSPKYLFRKEGQNVTLSCEQNLNHDAMYWYRQDPGQGLRLIYYSQIVNDFQKGDIAEGYSVSREKKESFPLTVTSAQKNPTAFYLCASSIGEAYTFGSGTRLTVV.

This chain connects TRBV5-6 to TRBJ2-2; D might be TRBD1 (5 bases). The CDR3 covers 15 residues. The germline V gene has CDR1 SGHDT and CDR2 YYEEEE. V was clipped by 4 bases and J by 7 bases, with 17 bases between them. The CDR3 DNA sequence: TGTGCCAGCAGCCCGCCGGGCGATAGGGGCGGGGAGCTGTTTTTT. Its translation: CASSPPGDRGGELFF.

V is TRBV4-3 and J is TRBJ2-3; TRBD2 agrees at 7 bases. Germline CDR1 is LGHNA and CDR2 is YSLEER. The CDR3 length is 15 residues. J was trimmed by 8 bases and V by 1 base; bases with no gene match: 9. The DNA for the CDR3 is TGCGCCAGCAGCCAAGCTCAGGGACTACTCGGTACGCAGTATTTT. Translated, it gives CASSQAQGLLGTQYF.

The chain is built from TRBV4-2 and TRBJ2-5; TRBD2 agrees at 12 bases. The CDR3 runs to 15 residues. Germline V CDR1 and CDR2: LGHNA, YNFKEQ. Germline trimming cut 4 bases from V and 5 bases from J; bases unmatched to any gene: 5. CDR3 DNA: TGTGCCAGCAGCCCCCTAGCGGGGGGGCCGGAGACCCAGTACTTC. Protein: CASSPLAGGPETQYF.

The chain uses TRBV7-2 and TRBJ1-2; D unclear. V was trimmed by 5 bases and J by 8 bases, leaving 15 bases between them. The germline V gene encodes CDR1 SGHTA and CDR2 FQGNSA. The CDR3 length is 13 residues. The CDR3 loop is CASSPPVSMGYTF. The CDR3 nucleotides are TGTGCCAGCAGCCCGCCGGTCAGTATGGGCTACACCTTC.

The rearrangement joins TRBV6-5 to TRBJ1-1; TRBD1 aligns across 7 bases. There are 16 residues in the CDR3. With 2 bases clipped from V and 4 bases from J, the junction kept 10 bases outside the gene matches. The V gene's germline CDR1 is MNHEY and CDR2 SVGAGI. CDR3 DNA: TGTGCCAGCAGTTACAGGGGGCCAGGGGCGGGCACTGAAGCTTTCTTT. Translated: CASSYRGPGAGTEAFF.

This clonotype was seen only a few times. The chain has TRBV5-1 and TRBJ1-1; maybe TRBD1 (5 bases). CDR1 is SGHRS, CDR2 YFSETQ, per germline. The CDR3 extends over 15 amino acids. Between the trimmed V and J ends, which lost 0 bases and 7 bases, there was a span of 16 bases. The CDR3 DNA reads as TGCGCCAGCAGCTTGGTCCCCGGACATTTATATGAAGCTTTCTTT. This sequence encodes CASSLVPGHLYEAFF.

The gene calls are TRBV6-1 and TRBJ2-3, with TRBD1 matching over 8 bases. Trimming cost V 10 bases and J 6 bases; bases outside gene matches: 6. The CDR3 contains 12 residues. Germline CDR1 MNHNS, CDR2 SASEGT. The CDR3 bases are TGTGCCAACCAGGGGGCAGGGGATACGCAGTATTTT. Its translation is CANQGAGDTQYF.

This clonotype was detected a few times. V usage is TRBV6-1 and J usage is TRBJ2-6, with a tentative D call TRBD1 (5 bases). The V end was cut by 5 bases, the J end by 4 bases, with 18 bases between. Germline V gene sequence: CDR1 MNHNS, CDR2 SASEGT. The length of the CDR3 is 17 residues. The CDR3 sequence is CASSRKAGLNGANVLTF. The CDR3 DNA reads as TGTGCCAGCAGTCGAAAGGCAGGGCTTAACGGGGCCAACGTCCTGACTTTC.

Note on this clonotype: A much larger clone differs from this one at a single base, so this may be a read error. J is TRBJ1-4 and V is TRBV29-1; TRBD1 matches 11 bases. Germline V gives CDR1 SQVTM, CDR2 ANQGSEA. This CDR3 has 16 residues. The CDR3 DNA sequence: TGCAGCGTTGCCTCCCGGGACAGGGGGTGGGATGAAAAACTGATTTTT. Translation: CSVASRDRGWDEKLIF.